What follows describes a single TCR beta chain. Its antigen is not identified. Data came from immunoSEQ multiplex PCR; TCRdb stores just in-frame clones and leaves some out. The data hold under 70,000 clones, with roughly 90% observed a single time. Germline CDR1 is SGHTS and CDR2 is YDEGEE. The CDR3 has 16 amino acids. V lost 2 bases and J lost 6; bases outside the gene matches: 11. The record originates from a study of T cell responses to AZD1222 COVID-19 vaccine. Overall study findings and caveats: Seropositive AZD1222 recipients at baseline numbered only five or six. The reported proportion of spike-specific TCRs targeting unmutated variant regions was nearly half. Donors were chiefly white British, with a greater number of females, and clonal diversity was perhaps underestimated. Spike-specific TCR depth and breadth grew after two AZD1222 doses.

The sequence came from an adult who received the AZD1222 COVID-19 vaccine. The J gene is TRBJ2-7, the V gene TRBV5-8, with 10 nucleotides matching TRBD1. The material was peripheral blood, obtained 28 days after the second AZD1222 dose. Written as DNA, the CDR3 is TGTGCCAGCAGCTTTATGGGGACAGGGGCTCCGGGCGAGCAGTACTTC. Its protein product is CASSFMGTGAPGEQYF.